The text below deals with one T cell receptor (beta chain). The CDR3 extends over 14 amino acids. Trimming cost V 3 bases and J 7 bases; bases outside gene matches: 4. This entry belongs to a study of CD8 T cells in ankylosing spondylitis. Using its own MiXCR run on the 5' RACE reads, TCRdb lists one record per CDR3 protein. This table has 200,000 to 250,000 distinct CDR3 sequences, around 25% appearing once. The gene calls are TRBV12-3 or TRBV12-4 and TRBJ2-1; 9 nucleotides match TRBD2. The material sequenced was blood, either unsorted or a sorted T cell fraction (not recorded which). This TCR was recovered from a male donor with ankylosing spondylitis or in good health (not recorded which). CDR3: CASSLGTSSNEQFF. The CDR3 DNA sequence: TGTGCCAGCAGTTTGGGGACTAGCTCAAATGAGCAGTTCTTC.